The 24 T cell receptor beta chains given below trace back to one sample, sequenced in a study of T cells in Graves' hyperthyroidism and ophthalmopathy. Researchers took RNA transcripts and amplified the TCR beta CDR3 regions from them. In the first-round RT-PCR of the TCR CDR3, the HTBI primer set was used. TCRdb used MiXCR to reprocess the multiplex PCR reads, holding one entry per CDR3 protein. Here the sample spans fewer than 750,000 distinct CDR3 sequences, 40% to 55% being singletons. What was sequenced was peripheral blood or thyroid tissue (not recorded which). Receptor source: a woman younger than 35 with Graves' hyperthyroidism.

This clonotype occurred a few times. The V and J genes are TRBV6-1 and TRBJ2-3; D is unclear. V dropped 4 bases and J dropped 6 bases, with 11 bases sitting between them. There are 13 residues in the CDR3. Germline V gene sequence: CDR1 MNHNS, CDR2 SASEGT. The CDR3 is CASSGQWGDTQYF. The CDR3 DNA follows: TGTGCCAGCAGTGGGCAATGGGGTGATACGCAGTATTTT.

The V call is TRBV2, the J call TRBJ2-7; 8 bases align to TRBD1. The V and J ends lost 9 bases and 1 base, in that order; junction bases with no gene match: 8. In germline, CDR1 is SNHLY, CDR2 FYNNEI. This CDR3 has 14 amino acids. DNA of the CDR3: TGTGCCAGGGGCTCCGGGACAGGATCCTACGAGCAGTACTTC. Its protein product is CARGSGTGSYEQYF.

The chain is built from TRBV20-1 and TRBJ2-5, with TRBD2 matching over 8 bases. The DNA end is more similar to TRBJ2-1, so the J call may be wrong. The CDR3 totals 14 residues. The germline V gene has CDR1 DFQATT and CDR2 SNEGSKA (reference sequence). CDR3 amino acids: CSARPGGPGNEQFF. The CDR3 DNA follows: TGCAGTGCTAGACCGGGGGGGCCCGGCAATGAGCAGTTCTTC.

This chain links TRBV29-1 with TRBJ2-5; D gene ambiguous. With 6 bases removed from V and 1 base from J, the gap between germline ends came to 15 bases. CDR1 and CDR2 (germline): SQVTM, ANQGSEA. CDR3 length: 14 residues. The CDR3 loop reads CSVDPRTGQETQYF. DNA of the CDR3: TGCAGCGTGGACCCCCGGACGGGCCAAGAGACCCAGTACTTC.

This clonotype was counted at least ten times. As DNA, the CDR3 is TGTGCCAGCAGCCCTCCCTCGAGAGGCCCCATTGAAGAGCAGTACTTC. Translation: CASSPPSRGPIEEQYF. The chain couples TRBV25-1 to TRBJ2-7; D gene ambiguous. The V and J ends lost 6 bases and 7 bases respectively, with 25 bases between them. Germline-derived CDR1 and CDR2 are MGHDK and SYGVNS. The CDR3 sequence is 16 residues long.

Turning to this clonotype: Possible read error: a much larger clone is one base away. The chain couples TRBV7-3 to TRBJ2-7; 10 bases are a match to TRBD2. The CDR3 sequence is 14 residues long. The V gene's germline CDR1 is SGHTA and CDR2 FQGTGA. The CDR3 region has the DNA TGTGCCAGCAGCCCCCGGACTAGCGGCTACGAGCAGCACTTC. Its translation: CASSPRTSGYEQHF.

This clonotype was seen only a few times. This CDR3 reads CSASGSSNEQFF. The CDR3 DNA sequence: TGCAGTGCTAGTGGTTCCAGCAATGAGCAGTTCTTC. The chain combines TRBV20-1 with TRBJ2-1, with D uncertain. CDR1 and CDR2 from the germline V gene are DFQATT and SNEGSKA (reference sequence). Between the trimmed V and J ends, which lost 3 bases and 6 bases, there was a span of 9 bases. CDR3 size: 12 residues.

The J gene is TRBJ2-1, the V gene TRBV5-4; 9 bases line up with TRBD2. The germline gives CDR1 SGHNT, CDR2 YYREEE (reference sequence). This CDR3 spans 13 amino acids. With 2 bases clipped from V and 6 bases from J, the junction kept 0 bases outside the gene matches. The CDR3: CASSFSGSNEQFF. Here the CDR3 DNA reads TGTGCCAGCAGCTTTAGCGGGAGCAATGAGCAGTTCTTC.

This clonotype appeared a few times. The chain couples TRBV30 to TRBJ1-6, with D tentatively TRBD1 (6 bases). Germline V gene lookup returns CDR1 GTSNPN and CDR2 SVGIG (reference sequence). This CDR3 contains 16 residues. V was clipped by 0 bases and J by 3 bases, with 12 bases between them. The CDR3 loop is CAWSVAGASYNSPLHF. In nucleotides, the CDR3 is TGTGCCTGGAGTGTTGCGGGGGCCAGCTATAATTCACCCCTCCACTTT.

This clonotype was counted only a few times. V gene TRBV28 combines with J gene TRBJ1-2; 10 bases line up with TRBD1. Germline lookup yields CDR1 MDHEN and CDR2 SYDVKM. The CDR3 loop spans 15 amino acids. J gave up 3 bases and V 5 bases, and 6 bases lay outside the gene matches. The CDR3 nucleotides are TGTGCCAGCAGTGTTGACAGGGGGCTAGACTATGGCTACACCTTC. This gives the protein CASSVDRGLDYGYTF.

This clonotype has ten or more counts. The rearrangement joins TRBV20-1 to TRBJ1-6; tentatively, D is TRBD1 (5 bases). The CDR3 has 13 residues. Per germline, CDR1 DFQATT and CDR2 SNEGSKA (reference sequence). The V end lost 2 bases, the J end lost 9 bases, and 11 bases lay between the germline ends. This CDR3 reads CSARKGAGSPLHF. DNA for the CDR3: TGCAGTGCTAGAAAAGGGGCGGGTTCACCCCTCCACTTT.

This CDR3 reads CSARALLGSGDEQYF. The CDR3 DNA reads TGCAGTGCTAGAGCCCTTTTGGGGAGCGGAGATGAGCAGTACTTC. The chain is built from TRBV20-1 and TRBJ2-7; perhaps TRBD2 as D (5 bases). Germline V gives CDR1 DFQATT, CDR2 SNEGSKA (reference sequence). V gave up 1 base and J gave up 7 bases, with 20 bases separating them. The CDR3 consists of 15 residues.

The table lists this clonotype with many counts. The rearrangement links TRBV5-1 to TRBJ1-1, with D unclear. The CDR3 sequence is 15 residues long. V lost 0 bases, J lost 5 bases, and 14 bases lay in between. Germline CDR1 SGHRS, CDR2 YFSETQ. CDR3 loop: CASSLAMEAGTEAFF. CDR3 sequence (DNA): TGCGCCAGCAGCTTGGCCATGGAGGCTGGAACTGAAGCTTTCTTT.

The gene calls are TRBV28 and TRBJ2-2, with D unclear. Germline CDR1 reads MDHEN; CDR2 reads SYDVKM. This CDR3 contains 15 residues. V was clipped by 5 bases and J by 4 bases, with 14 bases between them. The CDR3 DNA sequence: TGTGCCAGCAGTCCCCCACGCAGCTTCACCGGGGAGCTGTTTTTT. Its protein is CASSPPRSFTGELFF. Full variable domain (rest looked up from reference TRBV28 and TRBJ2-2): DVKVTQSSRYLVKRTGEKVFLECVQDMDHENMFWYRQDPGLGLRLIYFSYDVKMKEKGDIPEGYSVSREKKERFSLILESASTNQTSMYLCASSPPRSFTGELFFGEGSRLTVL.

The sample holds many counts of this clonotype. CDR3: CSAYHTGAYEQYF. The CDR3 DNA sequence: TGCAGTGCTTACCACACGGGAGCGTACGAGCAGTACTTC. This chain joins TRBV20-1 and TRBJ2-7; weak D call: TRBD2 (6 bases). The CDR3 sequence is 13 residues long. Looked up from germline, CDR1 is DFQATT and CDR2 is SNEGSKA (reference sequence). Trimming removed 5 bases from V and 4 bases from J, with 15 bases in between.

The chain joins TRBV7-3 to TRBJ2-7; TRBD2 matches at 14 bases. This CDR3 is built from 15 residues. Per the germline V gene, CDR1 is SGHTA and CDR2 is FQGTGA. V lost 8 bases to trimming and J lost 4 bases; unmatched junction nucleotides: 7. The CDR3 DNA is TGTGCCAGCGCAAGACTAGCGGGAGGGGCTTACGAGCAGTACTTC. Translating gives CASARLAGGAYEQYF.

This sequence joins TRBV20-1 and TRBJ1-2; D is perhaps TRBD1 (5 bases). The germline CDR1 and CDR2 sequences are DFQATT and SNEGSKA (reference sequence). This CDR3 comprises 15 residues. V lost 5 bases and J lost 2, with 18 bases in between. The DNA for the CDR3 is TGCAGTGCTTACGAAACAGGACGATCCAACTATGGCTACACCTTC. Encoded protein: CSAYETGRSNYGYTF.

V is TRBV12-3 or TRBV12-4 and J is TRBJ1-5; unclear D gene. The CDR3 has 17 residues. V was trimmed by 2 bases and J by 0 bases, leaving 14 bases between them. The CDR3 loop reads CASSLNTIRDSNQPQHF. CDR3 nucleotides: TGTGCCAGCAGTTTAAACACGATACGGGATAGCAATCAGCCCCAGCATTTT.

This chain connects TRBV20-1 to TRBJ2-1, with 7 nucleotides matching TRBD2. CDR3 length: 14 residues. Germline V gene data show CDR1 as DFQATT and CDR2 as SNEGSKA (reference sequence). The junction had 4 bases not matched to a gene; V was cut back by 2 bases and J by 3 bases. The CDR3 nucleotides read TGCAGTGCTAGACTACGGGAGGACTACAATGAGCAGTTCTTC. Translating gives CSARLREDYNEQFF.

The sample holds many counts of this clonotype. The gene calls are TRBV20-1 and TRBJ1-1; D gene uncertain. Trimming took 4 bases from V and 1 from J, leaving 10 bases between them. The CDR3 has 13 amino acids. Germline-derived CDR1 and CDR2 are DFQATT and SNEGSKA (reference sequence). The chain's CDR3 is CSATLTSNTEAFF. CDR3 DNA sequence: TGCAGTGCTACTTTGACCTCGAACACTGAAGCTTTCTTT.

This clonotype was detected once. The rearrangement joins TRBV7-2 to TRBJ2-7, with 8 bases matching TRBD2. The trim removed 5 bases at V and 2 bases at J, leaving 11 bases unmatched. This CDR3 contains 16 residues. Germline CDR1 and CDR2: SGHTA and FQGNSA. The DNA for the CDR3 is TGTGCCAGCAGCGACACCGGGAGGGACGGCACCTACGAGCAGTACTTC. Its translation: CASSDTGRDGTYEQYF. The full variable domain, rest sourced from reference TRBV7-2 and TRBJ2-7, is GAGVSQSPSNKVTEKGKDVELRCDPISGHTALYWYRQSLGQGLEFLIYFQGNSAPDKSGLPSDRFSAERTGGSVSTLTIQRTQQEDSAVYLCASSDTGRDGTYEQYFGPGTRLTVT.

CDR3 DNA sequence: TGTGCCAGCAGTTTGGGACACAAACAGAACACTGAAGCTTTCTTT. Protein product: CASSLGHKQNTEAFF. The chain combines TRBV12-3 or TRBV12-4 with TRBJ1-1; TRBD1 is a possible D gene (6 bases). V lost 3 bases to trimming and J lost 1 base, with 12 bases between them. The CDR3 loop spans 15 amino acids.

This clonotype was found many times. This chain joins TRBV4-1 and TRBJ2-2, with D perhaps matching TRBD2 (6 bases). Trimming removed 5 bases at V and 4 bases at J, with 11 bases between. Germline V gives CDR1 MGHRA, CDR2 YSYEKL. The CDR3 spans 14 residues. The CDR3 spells CASSFGLSTGELFF. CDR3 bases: TGCGCCAGCAGCTTCGGACTATCCACCGGGGAGCTGTTTTTT.

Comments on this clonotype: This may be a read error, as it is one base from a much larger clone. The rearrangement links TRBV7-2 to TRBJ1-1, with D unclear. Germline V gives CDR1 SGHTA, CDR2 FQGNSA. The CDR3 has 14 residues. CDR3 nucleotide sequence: TGCGCCAGCAGAGCCGGGGTCTTGAACACTGAAGCTTTCTTT. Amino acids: CASRAGVLNTEAFF.